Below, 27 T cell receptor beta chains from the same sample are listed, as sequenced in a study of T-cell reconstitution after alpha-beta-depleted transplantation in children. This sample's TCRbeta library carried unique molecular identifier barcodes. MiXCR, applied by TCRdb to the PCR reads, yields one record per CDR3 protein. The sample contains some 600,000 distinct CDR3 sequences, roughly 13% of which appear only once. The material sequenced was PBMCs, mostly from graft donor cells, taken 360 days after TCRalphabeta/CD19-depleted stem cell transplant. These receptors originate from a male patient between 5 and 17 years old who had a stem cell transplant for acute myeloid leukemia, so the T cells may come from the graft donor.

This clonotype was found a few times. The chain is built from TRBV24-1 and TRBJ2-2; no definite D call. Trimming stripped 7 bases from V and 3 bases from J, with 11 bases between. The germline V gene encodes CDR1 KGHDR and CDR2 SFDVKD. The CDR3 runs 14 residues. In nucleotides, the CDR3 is TGTGCCACCAGAAAGGAAGCGCACACCGGGGAGCTGTTTTTT. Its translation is CATRKEAHTGELFF.

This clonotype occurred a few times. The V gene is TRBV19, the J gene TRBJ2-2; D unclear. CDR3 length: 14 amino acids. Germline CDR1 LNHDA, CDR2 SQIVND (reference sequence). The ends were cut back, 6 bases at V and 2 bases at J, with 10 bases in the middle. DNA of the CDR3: TGTGCCAGTAGCCCGGACGTAAACACCGGGGAGCTGTTTTTT. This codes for CASSPDVNTGELFF.

CDR3 in amino acids: CSATRVYEQYF. The CDR3 coding sequence is TGCAGTGCTACCAGGGTCTACGAGCAGTACTTC. The J gene is TRBJ2-7, the V gene TRBV20-1; possible D gene TRBD1, 5 bases. The CDR3 has 11 amino acids. Looked up from germline, CDR1 is DFQATT and CDR2 is SNEGSKA (reference sequence). V gave up 4 bases and J gave up 3 bases, with 7 bases separating them.

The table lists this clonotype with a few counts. CDR3 loop: CASSQWYRAPSGEQYF. The CDR3 DNA follows: TGTGCCAGCAGCCAATGGTACAGGGCCCCCTCCGGCGAGCAGTACTTC. The genes are TRBV3-1 and TRBJ2-7; a weak D match, TRBD1 (6 bases). The CDR3 has 16 amino acids. Germline-derived CDR1 and CDR2 are LGHDT and YNNKEL (reference sequence). V lost 2 bases and J lost 6, with 20 bases in between.

The CDR3 nucleotides read TGTGCCAGCAGCCTGCAGCGGGAGGTCTACGAGCAGTACTTC. Protein: CASSLQREVYEQYF. V is TRBV7-2 and J is TRBJ2-7; TRBD2 aligns across 9 bases. Germline-derived CDR1 and CDR2 are SGHTA and FQGNSA. After removal of 5 bases from V and 3 bases from J, the junction contained 5 bases not matched to a gene. The CDR3 is made up of 14 amino acids.

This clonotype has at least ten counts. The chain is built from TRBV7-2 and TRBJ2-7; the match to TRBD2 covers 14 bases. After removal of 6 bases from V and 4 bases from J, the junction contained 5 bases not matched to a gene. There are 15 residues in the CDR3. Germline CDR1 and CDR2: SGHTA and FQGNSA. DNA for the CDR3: TGTGCCAGCAGTTTACGACTAGCGGGAGGGTACGAGCAGTACTTC. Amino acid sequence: CASSLRLAGGYEQYF.

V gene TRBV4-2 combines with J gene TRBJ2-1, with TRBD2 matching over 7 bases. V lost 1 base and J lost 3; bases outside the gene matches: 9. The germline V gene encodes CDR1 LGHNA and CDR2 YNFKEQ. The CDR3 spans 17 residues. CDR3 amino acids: CASSQVGWASGYNEQFF. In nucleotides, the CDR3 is TGTGCCAGCAGCCAAGTGGGTTGGGCTAGCGGCTACAATGAGCAGTTCTTC.

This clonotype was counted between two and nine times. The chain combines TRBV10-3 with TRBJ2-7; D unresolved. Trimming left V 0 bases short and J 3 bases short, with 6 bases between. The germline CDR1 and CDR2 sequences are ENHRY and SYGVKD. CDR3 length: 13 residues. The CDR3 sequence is CAISESLDYEQYF. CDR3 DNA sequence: TGTGCCATCAGTGAGTCGCTCGACTACGAGCAGTACTTC.

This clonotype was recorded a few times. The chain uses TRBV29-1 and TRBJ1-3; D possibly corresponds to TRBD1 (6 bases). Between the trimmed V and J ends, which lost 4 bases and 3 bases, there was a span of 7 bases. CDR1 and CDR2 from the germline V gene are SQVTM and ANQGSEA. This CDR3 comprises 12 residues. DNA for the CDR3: TGCAGCGTTGGGACAGATGGAAACACCATATATTTT. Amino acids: CSVGTDGNTIYF.

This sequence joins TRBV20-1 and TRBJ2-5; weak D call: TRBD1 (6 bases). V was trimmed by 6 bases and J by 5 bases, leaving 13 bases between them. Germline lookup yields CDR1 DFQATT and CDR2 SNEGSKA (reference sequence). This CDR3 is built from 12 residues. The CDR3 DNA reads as TGCAGTGCCCGCTTCCAGGGGGAGACCCAGTACTTC. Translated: CSARFQGETQYF.

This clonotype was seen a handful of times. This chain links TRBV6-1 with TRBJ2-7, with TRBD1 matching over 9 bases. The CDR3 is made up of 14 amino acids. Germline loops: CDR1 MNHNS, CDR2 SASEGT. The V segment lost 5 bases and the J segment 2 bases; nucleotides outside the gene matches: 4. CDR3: CASSKGQGPYEQYF. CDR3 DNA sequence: TGTGCCAGCAGTAAGGGACAGGGACCCTACGAGCAGTACTTC.

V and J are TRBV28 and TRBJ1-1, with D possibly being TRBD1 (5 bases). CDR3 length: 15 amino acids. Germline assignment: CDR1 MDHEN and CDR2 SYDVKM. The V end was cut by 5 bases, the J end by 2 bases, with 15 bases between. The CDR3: CASSPLTVPNTEAFF. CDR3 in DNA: TGTGCCAGCAGTCCGCTGACAGTACCCAACACTGAAGCTTTCTTT.

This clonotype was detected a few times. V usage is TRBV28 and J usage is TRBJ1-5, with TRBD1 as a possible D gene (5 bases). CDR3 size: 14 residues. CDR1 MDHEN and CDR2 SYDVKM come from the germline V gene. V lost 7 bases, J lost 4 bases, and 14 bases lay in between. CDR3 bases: TGTGCCAGCACTCCCGACAGACCTAATCAGCCCCAGCATTTT. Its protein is CASTPDRPNQPQHF.

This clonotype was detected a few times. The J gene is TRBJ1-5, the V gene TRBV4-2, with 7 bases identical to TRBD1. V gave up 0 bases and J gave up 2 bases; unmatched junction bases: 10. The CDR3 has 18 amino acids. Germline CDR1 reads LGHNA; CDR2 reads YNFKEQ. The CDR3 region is CASSQEPFPQGGNQPQHF. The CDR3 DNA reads TGTGCCAGCAGCCAAGAGCCCTTCCCTCAGGGGGGCAATCAGCCCCAGCATTTT.

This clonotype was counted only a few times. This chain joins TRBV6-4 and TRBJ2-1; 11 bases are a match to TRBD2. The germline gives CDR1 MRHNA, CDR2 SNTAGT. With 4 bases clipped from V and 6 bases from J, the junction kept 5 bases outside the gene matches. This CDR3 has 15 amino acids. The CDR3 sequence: CASSVTSGASNEQFF. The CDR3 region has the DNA TGTGCCAGCAGTGTGACTAGCGGGGCCTCCAATGAGCAGTTCTTC.

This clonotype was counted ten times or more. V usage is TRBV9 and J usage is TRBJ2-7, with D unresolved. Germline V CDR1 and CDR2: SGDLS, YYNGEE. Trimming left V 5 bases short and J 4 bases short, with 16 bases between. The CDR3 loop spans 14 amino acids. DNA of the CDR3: TGTGCCAGCAGTATAGGGTGGATCCCTTACGAGCAGTACTTC. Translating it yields CASSIGWIPYEQYF.

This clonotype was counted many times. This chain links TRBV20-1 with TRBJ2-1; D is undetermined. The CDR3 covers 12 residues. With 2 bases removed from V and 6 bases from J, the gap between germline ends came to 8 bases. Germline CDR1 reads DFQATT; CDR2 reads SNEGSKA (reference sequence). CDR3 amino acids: CSARKVGNEQFF. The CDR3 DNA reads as TGCAGTGCTAGAAAGGTGGGCAATGAGCAGTTCTTC.

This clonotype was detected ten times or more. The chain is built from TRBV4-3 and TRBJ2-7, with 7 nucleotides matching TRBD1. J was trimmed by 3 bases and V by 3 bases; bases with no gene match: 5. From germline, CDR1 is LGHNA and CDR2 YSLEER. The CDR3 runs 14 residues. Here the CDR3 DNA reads TGCGCCAGCAGCCAGGGACAGTCGTACTACGAGCAGTACTTC. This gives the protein CASSQGQSYYEQYF.

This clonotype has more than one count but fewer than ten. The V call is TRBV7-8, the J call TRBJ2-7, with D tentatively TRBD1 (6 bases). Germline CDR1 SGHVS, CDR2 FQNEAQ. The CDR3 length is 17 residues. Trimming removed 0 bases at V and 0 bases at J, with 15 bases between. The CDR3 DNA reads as TGTGCCAGCAGCTTAGCGGCAGGGGTCCGCCTCTCCTACGAGCAGTACTTC. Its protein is CASSLAAGVRLSYEQYF.

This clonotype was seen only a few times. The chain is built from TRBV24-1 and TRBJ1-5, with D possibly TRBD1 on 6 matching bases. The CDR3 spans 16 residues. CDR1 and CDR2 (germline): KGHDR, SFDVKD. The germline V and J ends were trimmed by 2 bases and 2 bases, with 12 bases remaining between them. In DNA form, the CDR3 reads TGTGCCACCAGTGATTCACAGGGTATAGGCAATCAGCCCCAGCATTTT. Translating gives CATSDSQGIGNQPQHF.

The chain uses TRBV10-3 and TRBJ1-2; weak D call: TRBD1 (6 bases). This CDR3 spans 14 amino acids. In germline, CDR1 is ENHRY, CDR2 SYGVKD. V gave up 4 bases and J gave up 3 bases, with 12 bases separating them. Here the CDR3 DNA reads TGTGCCATCAGTGGAAGGGGGGGAGACTATGGCTACACCTTC. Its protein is CAISGRGGDYGYTF.

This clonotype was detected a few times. CDR3 amino acids: CAISESDSPNEQFF. In DNA, the CDR3 is TGTGCCATCAGTGAGTCGGACAGTCCCAATGAGCAGTTCTTC. The chain carries TRBV10-3 and TRBJ2-1, with D possibly being TRBD1 (6 bases). The V end was cut by 0 bases, the J end by 6 bases, with 9 bases between. Germline V gene data show CDR1 as ENHRY and CDR2 as SYGVKD. The CDR3 contains 14 residues.

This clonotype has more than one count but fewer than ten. In nucleotides, the CDR3 is TGCGCCAGCAGCCTCAAACAGGGGTCCTACGAGCAGTACTTC. Its translation is CASSLKQGSYEQYF. This rearrangement joins TRBV5-1 to TRBJ2-7; 7 bases agree with TRBD1. The ends lost 4 bases at V and 1 base at J; junction bases unmatched: 5. CDR1 and CDR2 (germline): SGHRS, YFSETQ. This CDR3 contains 14 residues.

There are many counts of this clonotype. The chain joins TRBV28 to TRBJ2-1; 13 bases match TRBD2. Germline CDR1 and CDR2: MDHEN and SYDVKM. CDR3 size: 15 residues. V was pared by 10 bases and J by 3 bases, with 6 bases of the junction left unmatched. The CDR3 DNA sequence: TGTGCCATCGAAGGGACTAGCGGGAACTACAATGAGCAGTTCTTC. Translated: CAIEGTSGNYNEQFF.

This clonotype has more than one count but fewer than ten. The CDR3 region is CAWDLLAGGSNEQFF. The CDR3 DNA follows: TGTGCCTGGGACCTACTAGCGGGAGGGTCAAATGAGCAGTTCTTC. The chain recombines TRBV30 with TRBJ2-1; TRBD2 matches 13 bases. Per germline, CDR1 GTSNPN and CDR2 SVGIG (reference sequence). The CDR3 runs to 15 residues. Trimming at V came to 5 bases and at J to 7 bases, leaving 8 bases not matched to a gene. Together with reference TRBV30 and TRBJ2-1, the CDR3 gives the full variable domain: SQTIHQWPATLVQPVGSPLSLECTVEGTSNPNLYWYRQAAGRGLQLLFYSVGIGQISSEVPQNLSASRPQDRQFILSSKKLLLSDSGFYLCAWDLLAGGSNEQFFGPGTRLTVL.

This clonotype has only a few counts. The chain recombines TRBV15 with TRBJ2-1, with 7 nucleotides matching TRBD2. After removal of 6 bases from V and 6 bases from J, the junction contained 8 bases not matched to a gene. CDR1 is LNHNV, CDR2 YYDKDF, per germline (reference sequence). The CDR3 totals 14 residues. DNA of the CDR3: TGTGCCACCAGTACCCGGGACTACCTCAATGAGCAGTTCTTC. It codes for CATSTRDYLNEQFF. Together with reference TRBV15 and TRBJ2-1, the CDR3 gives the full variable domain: DAMVIQNPRYQVTQFGKPVTLSCSQTLNHNVMYWYQQKSSQAPKLLFHYYDKDFNNEADTPDNFQSRRPNTSFCFLDIRSPGLGDTAMYLCATSTRDYLNEQFFGPGTRLTVL.

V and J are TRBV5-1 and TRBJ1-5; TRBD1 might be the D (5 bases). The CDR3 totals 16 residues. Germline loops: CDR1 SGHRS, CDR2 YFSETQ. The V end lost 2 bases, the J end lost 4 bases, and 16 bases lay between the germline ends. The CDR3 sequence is CASSFGPPGGNQPQHF. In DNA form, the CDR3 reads TGCGCCAGCAGCTTCGGGCCCCCCGGGGGAAATCAGCCCCAGCATTTT.